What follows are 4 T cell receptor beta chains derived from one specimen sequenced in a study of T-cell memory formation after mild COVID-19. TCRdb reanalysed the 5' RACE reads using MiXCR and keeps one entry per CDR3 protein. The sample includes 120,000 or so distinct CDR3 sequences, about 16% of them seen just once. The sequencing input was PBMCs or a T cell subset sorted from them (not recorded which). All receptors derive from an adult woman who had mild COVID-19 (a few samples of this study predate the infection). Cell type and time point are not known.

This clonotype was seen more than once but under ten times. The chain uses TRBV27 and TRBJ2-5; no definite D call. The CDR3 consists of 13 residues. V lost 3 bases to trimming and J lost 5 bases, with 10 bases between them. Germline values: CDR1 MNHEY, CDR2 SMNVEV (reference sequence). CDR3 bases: TGTGCCAGCAGTTTGGCCATCGGGGAGACCCAGTACTTC. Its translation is CASSLAIGETQYF.

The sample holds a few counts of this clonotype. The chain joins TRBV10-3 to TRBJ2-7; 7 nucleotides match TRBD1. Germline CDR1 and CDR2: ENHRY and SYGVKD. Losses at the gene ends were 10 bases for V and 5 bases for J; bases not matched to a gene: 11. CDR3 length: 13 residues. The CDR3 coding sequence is TGTGCCACCGAGGGGCCCCAGGGGGACGAGCAGTACTTC. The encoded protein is CATEGPQGDEQYF.

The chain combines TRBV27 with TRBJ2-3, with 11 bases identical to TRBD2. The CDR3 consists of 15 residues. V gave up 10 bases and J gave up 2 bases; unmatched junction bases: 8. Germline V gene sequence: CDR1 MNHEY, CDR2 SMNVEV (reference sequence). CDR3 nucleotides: TGTGCCACCCAAGGACTAGCGGGCGCCACAGATACGCAGTATTTT. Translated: CATQGLAGATDTQYF.

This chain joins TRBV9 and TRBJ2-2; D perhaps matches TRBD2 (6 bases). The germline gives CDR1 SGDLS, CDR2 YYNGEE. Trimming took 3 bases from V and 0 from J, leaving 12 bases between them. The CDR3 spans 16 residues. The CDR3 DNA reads TGTGCCAGCAGCGCACCCGGGACTTCGAACACCGGGGAGCTGTTTTTT. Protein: CASSAPGTSNTGELFF.